The present T cell receptor beta chain was sequenced within a study of T cell responses to AZD1222 COVID-19 vaccine (dated by TCRdb to about 2021). Looking at the study overall: TCR sequencing was performed for some 250 trial participants, of whom 200 to 220 were given two doses of AZD1222 and around 26 were given two doses of MenACWY control vaccine. Trial participants were enrolled by age into 18-55, 56-69 and 70-plus year subgroups, with 148, 28 and 57 TCR-sequenced participants respectively. Study-wide conclusions, independent of this receptor: Conclusions about previously exposed vaccinees are limited, since just five to seven AZD1222 recipients were seropositive for SARS-CoV-2 at baseline. Participants were mostly white British, with more females than males. The authors suggested clonal diversity may have been underestimated. Epitopes outside the regions mutated in the B.1.351 and B.1.1.7 variants were reportedly recognized by nearly half of the unique spike-specific TCRs. After two AZD1222 doses, both the breadth and the depth of spike-specific TCRs were significantly higher than at day 0 and than in MenACWY recipients. Because no day 14 peak-response samples were available, repertoires were characterized only after the peak T cell response. In the small 56-69-year group, the increase in depth fell short of significance, most likely because of low power. The whole spike protein was spanned by vaccine-associated CD4 TCRs, and dominant responses were seen in regions 160-218 and 743-854.

Counted from cysteine to phenylalanine, this CDR3 has 14 amino acids. Only CDR3 DNA remains: 42 bases, in frame from the first base. CDR1 and CDR2, looked up from the germline V gene (reference sequence), are WNHNN and SYGVQD. At the junction V is shortened by 6 bases and J by 3 bases, with 13 bases in between. The sample's time point, from its label and the paper: about 28 days (+/-7) after the second vaccine dose. AZD1222 recipients given second doses at about 4 weeks or at about 12 weeks were pooled, since spike-specific TCR depth and breadth were not found to differ between the two schedules. Samples from vaccinated people were obtained from the UK trials COV001 and COV002, which included a single-blind randomized controlled phase 2/3 trial of AZD1222 (ChAdOx1 nCoV-19) in healthy adults. For TCRbeta chain sequencing, PBMC samples from trial participants were taken at day 0 and at day 28 after the second dose.

The CDR3 regions of human TCRbeta chains were subjected to immunosequencing. The paper's data handling went like this. TCRs in the repertoires were compared against a reference library of SARS-CoV-2-specific TCRs that had been generated with the MIRA antigen-specificity platform. Breadth meant the fraction of unique TCRs that were SARS-CoV-2-associated, whereas depth meant the fraction of total T cells that were SARS-CoV-2-associated. Each spike-specific TCR was assigned to its reactive spike region and to a CD4 or CD8 class using the MIRA data. Log10-transformed breadth and depth values were compared by one-way ANOVA with Sidak's multiple comparisons tests. TCRdb provides this immuneACCESS table in a form limited to in-frame rearrangements. Some clones are lacking; in checked studies, under half of them reflect an unresolved V gene, and why the rest are absent is not known. V and J calls and clone size follow that table, whereas D and trimming were derived from the DNA. For this sample there are roughly 93,000 clones; around nine tenths appear just once. About 5.4% of the sample is held by the ten biggest clonotypes.

Worth noting for this clone: Its antigen is unknown. It has no much larger one-base neighbor in the sample; base qualities were not kept.

The chain couples TRBV10-1 to TRBJ2-3; no confident D gene assignment can be made. This clonotype originated in an adult who received the AZD1222 COVID-19 vaccine. The sample was peripheral blood, taken 28 days after the second AZD1222 dose. The sequenced DNA is TGCGCCAGCAGCAAGGACGGGTCTACAGATACGCAGTATTTT. It translates to CASSKDGSTDTQYF.